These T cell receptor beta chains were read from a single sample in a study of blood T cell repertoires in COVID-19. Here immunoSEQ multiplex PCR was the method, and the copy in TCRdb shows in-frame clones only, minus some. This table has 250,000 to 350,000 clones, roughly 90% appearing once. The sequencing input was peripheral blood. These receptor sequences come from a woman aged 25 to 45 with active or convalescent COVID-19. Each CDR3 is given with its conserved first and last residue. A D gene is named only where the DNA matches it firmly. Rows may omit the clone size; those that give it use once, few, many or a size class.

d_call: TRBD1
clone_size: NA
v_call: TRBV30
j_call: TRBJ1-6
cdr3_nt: TGTGCCTGGGAGGACAGGCGGAATTCACCCCTCCACTTT
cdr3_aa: CAWEDRRNSPLHF

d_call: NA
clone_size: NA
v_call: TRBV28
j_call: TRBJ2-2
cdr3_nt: TGTGCCAGCAGGACAGAAATCGGGGAGCTGTTTTTT
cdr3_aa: CASRTEIGELFF

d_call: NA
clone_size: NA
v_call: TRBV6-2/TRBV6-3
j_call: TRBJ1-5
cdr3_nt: TGTGCCAGCAGTTACGCAGGGCTTAGCAATCAGCCCCAGCATTTT
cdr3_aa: CASSYAGLSNQPQHF

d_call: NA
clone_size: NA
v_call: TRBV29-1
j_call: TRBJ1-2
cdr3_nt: TGCAGCGTTGAGTCAGGGCAGCGCTATGGCTACACCTTC
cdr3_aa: CSVESGQRYGYTF

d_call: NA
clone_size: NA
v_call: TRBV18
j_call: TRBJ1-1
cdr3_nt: TGTGCCAGCTCACCATTACCCCCTATGAACACTGAAGCTTTCTTT
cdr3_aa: CASSPLPPMNTEAFF

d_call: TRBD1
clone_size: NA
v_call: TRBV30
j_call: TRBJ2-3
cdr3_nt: TGTGCCCGGACAGGGTCCGGCACAGATACGCAGTATTTT
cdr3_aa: CARTGSGTDTQYF

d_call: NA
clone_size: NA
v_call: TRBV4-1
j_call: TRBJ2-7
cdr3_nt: TGCGCCAGCAGCCTAGGGGAGAGTGGGGGGTCCAGGCTAGGCTACGAGCAGTACTTC
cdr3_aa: CASSLGESGGSRLGYEQYF

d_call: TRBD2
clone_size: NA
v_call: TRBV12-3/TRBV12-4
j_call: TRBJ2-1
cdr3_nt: TGTGCCAGCAGCCCCGGGACTATTGAGCAGTTCTTC
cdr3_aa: CASSPGTIEQFF

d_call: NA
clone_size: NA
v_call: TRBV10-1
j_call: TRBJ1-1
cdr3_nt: TGCGCCAGCAGTGAGTTAGGGGGGAACACTGAAGCTTTCTTT
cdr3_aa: CASSELGGNTEAFF

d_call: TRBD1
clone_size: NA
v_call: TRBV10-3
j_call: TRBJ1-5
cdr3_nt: TGTGCCATCAGGGACAGGACGGATCAGCCCCAGCATTTT
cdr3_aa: CAIRDRTDQPQHF

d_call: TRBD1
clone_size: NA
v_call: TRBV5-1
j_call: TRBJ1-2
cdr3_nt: TGCGCCAGCAGCTGGGACAGATTCTATGGCTACACCTTC
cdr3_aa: CASSWDRFYGYTF

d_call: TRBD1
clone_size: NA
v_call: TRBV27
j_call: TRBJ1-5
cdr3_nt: TGTGCCAGCAGCCCGGACAGGGCTAGCAATCAGCCCCAGCATTTT
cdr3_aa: CASSPDRASNQPQHF

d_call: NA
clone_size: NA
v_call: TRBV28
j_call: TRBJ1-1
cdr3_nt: TGTGCCAGCAGTCTCCCCAATCTGGGGGCAGCTGAAGCTTTCTTT
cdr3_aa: CASSLPNLGAAEAFF

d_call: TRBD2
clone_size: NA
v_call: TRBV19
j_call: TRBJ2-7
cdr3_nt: TGTGCCAGTAGTATACTAGCGGGGGAAAGAGAGCAGTACTTC
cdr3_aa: CASSILAGEREQYF

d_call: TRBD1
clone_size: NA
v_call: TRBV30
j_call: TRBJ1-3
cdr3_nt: TGTGCCTGCACGTCAGGGGGCACGGGAAACACCATATATTTT
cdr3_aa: CACTSGGTGNTIYF

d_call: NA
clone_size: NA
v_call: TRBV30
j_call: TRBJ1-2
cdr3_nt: TGTGCCTGGAGGGCCGGGAACTATGGCTACACCTTC
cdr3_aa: CAWRAGNYGYTF

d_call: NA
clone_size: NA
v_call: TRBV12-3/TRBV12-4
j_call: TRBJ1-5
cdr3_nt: TGTGCCAGCAGTTTGTCTGCAGGGCAGCCCCAGCATTTT
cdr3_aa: CASSLSAGQPQHF

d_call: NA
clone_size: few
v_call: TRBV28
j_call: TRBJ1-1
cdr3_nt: TGTGCCAGCAGAGCGGCCAACACTGAAGCTTTCTTT
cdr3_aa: CASRAANTEAFF

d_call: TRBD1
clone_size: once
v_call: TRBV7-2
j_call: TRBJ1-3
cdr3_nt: TGTGCCAGCAGCTTGACAGGGGGTTTAAGAAACACCATATATTTT
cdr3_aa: CASSLTGGLRNTIYF

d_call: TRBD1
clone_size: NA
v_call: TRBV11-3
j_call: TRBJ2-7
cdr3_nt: TGTGCCAGCAGCTTGACAGGGGAGCCCTACGAGCAGTACTTC
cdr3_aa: CASSLTGEPYEQYF

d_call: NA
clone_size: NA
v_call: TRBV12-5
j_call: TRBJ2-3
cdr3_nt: TGTGCTAGTGGTTTGGTAAGGAGAGGTTTGGGAGATACGCAGTATTTT
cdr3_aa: CASGLVRRGLGDTQYF

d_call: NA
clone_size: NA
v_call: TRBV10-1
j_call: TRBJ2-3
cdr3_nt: TGCGCCAGCAGCCCCGGGACTTCCACAGATACGCAGTATTTT
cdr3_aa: CASSPGTSTDTQYF

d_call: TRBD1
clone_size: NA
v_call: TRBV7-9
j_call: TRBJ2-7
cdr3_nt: TGTGCCAGCAGCCCGCCCAGGGGGTGGGACAGGATGTCCTACGAGCAGTACTTC
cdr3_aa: CASSPPRGWDRMSYEQYF

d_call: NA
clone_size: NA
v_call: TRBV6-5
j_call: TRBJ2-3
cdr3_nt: TGTGCCAGCAGTTACCTCCCCCGGGGCACAGATACGCAGTATTTT
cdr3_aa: CASSYLPRGTDTQYF

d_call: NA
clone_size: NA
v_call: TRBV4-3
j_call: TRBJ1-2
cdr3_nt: TGCGCCAGCAGCCAAGAGCGGGGCGGCTATGGCTACACCTTC
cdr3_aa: CASSQERGGYGYTF

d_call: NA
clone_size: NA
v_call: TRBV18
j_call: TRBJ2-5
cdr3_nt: TGTGCCAGCTCACCCCTCAGAGGCGAAGGGACCCAGTACTTC
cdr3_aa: CASSPLRGEGTQYF

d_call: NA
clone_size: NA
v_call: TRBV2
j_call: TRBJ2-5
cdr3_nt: TGTGCCAGCAGTGAGCAGGGGGAGACCCAGTACTTC
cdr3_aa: CASSEQGETQYF

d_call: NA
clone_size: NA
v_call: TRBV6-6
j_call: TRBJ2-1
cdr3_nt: TGTGCCAGCAGCCGAAAGGGGGGGCCCACAGCCATCTCCTACAATGAGCAGTTCTTC
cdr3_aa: CASSRKGGPTAISYNEQFF

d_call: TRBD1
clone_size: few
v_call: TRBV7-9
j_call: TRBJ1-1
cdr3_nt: TGTGCCAGCAGCTTTCCTTTTGGACAGGGAGGGGTCGAAGCTTTCTTT
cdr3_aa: CASSFPFGQGGVEAFF

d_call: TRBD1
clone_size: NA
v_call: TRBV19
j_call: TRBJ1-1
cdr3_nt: TGTGCCAGTAGGCCTAAATCGGGACAGGGGGCCAGACCTGAAGCTTTCTTT
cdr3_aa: CASRPKSGQGARPEAFF

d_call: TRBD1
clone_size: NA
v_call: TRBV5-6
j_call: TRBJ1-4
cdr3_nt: TGTGCCAGCAGCCGCATGAAGACAGGGAAGGGTGAAAAACTGTTTTTT
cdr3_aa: CASSRMKTGKGEKLFF

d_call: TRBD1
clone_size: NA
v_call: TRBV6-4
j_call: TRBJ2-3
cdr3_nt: TGTGCCAGCAACGTCTATAGGGCCAGGGGGACAGATACGCAGTATTTT
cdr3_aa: CASNVYRARGTDTQYF

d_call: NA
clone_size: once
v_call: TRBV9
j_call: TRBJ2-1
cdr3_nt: TGTGCCAGCAGCGTAGCCCCTAGCCCTGAGCAGTTCTTC
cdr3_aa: CASSVAPSPEQFF

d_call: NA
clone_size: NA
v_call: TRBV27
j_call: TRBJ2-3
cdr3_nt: TGTGCCAGCAGTTATACCGGGAGACACACAGATACGCAGTATTTT
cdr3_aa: CASSYTGRHTDTQYF

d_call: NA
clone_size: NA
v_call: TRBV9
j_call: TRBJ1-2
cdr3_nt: TGTGCCAGCAGCGCTATGACAGGCCATCAGGGCTACACCTTC
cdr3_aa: CASSAMTGHQGYTF

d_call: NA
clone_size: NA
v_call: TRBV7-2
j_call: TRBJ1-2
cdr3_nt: TGTGCCAGCAGCTTAGCGAAGGGGGACTATGGCTACACCTTC
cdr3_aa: CASSLAKGDYGYTF

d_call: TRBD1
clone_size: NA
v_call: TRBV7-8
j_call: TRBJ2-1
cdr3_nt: TGTGCCAGCAGACCCGGGACAGGCGACGGGAATGAGCAGTTCTTC
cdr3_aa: CASRPGTGDGNEQFF

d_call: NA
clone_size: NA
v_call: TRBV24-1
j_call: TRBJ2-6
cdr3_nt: TGTGCCACCAGTGATTCCAGGGCTGGGGCCAACGTCCTGACTTTC
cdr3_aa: CATSDSRAGANVLTF

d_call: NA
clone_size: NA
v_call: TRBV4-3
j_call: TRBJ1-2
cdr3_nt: TGCGCCAGCAGCCAAGAATTACAGGGAAGCTATGGCTACACCTTC
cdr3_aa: CASSQELQGSYGYTF

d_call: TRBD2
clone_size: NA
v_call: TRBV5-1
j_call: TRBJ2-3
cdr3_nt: TGCGCCAGCAGCTTGGCCGAGCGGGGGCAAGATACGCAGTATTTT
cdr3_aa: CASSLAERGQDTQYF

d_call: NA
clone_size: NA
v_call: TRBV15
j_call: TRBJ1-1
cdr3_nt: TGTGCCACCAGCAGAGATCGGGTCGGGAACACTGAAGCTTTCTTT
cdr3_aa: CATSRDRVGNTEAFF

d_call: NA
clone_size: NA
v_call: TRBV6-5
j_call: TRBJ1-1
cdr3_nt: TGTGCCAGCAGCCTTAGAGAGGGCACTGAAGCTTTCTTT
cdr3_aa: CASSLREGTEAFF

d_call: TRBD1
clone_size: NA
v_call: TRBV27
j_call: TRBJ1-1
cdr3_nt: TGTGCCAGCAGTCTAGGACAGGGGAACACTGAAGCTTTCTTT
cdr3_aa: CASSLGQGNTEAFF

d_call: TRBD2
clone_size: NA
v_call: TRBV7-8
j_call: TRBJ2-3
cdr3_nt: TGTGCCAGCTCAACGCGGACTAGTGTAACAGATACGCAGTATTTT
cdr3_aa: CASSTRTSVTDTQYF

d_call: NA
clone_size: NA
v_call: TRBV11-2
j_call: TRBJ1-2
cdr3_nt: TGTGCCAGCAGCTTAATGGGCAGGGGAAGGCGGGTAGACTATGGCTACACCTTC
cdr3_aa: CASSLMGRGRRVDYGYTF

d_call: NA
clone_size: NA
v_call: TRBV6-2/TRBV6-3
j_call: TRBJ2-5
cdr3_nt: TGTGCCAGCAGTTATCCCAACTCGCGGACCCAGTACTTC
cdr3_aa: CASSYPNSRTQYF

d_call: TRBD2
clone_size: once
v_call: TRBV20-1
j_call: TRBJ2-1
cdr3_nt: TGCAGTGCTAGTCAGCTAGCGGGGGGTGAGCAGTTCTTC
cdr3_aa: CSASQLAGGEQFF

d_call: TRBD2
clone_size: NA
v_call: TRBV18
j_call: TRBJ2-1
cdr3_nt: TGTGCCAGCTCACCTAAACCGGGACTAGCGGGGGCCCACTACTACAATGAGCAGTTCTTC
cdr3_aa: CASSPKPGLAGAHYYNEQFF

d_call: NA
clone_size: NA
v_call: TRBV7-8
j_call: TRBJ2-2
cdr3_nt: TGTGCCAGCAGCTTATTCGCCGGGGTTACCGGGGAGCTGTTTTTT
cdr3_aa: CASSLFAGVTGELFF

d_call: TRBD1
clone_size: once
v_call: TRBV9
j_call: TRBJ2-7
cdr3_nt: TGTGCCAGCAGCCCTACAGGGGGCGTGAATCACGAGCAGTACTTC
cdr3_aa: CASSPTGGVNHEQYF

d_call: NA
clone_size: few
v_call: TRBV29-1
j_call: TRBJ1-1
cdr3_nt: TGCAGCGTTGAGGAACAGGGAACGGGCACTGAAGCTTTCTTT
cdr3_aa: CSVEEQGTGTEAFF